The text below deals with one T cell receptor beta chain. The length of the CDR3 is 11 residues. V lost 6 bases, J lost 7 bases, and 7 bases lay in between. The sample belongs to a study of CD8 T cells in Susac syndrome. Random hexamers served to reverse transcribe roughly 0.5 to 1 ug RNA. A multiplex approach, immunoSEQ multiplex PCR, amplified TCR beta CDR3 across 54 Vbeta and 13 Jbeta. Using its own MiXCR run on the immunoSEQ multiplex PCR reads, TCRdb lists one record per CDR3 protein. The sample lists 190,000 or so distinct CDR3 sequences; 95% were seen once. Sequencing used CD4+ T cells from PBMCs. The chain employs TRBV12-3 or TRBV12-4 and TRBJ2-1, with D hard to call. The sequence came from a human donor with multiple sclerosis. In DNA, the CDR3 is TGTGCCAGCAGGGGGTTTAATGAGCAGTTCTTC. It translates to CASRGFNEQFF.